The next 8 T cell receptor beta chains were all read from a single sample in a study of T cells in Graves' hyperthyroidism and ophthalmopathy. It was RNA transcripts that yielded the amplified TCR beta CDR3 regions. First-round RT-PCR with HTBI primers amplified the TCR CDR3 region. TCRdb re-called the multiplex PCR reads through MiXCR, storing one row per CDR3 protein. The sample shows about 620,000 distinct CDR3 sequences, roughly 17% of them seen only once. Sequenced sample: blood. These TCRs come from a woman in her 30s with Graves' hyperthyroidism.

The chain carries TRBV9 and TRBJ1-3; D gene unclear. The germline CDR1 and CDR2 sequences are SGDLS and YYNGEE. The CDR3 has 15 residues. V was cut by 6 bases and J by 2 bases, with 15 bases left in between. The DNA for the CDR3 is TGTGCCAGCACCCCTTTTATAGACCCTGGAAACACCATATATTTT. It codes for CASTPFIDPGNTIYF.

This sequence joins TRBV5-1 and TRBJ2-1; maybe TRBD2 (6 bases). CDR1 is SGHRS, CDR2 YFSETQ, per germline. V lost 3 bases and J lost 0, with 10 bases in between. This CDR3 is 15 amino acids long. Here the CDR3 DNA reads TGCGCCAGCAGCTCCGGGACTTACTCCTACAATGAGCAGTTCTTC. Protein: CASSSGTYSYNEQFF.

The rearrangement joins TRBV3-1 to TRBJ2-7, with 8 bases that match TRBD2. V trimming: 0 bases; J trimming: 9 bases; junction bases outside the gene matches: 10. Germline V CDR1 and CDR2: LGHDT, YNNKEL (reference sequence). This CDR3 region has 15 residues. The CDR3 DNA follows: TGTGCCAGCAGCCAAGAGGGAGTAGCGGGGAGGTGGCAGTACTTC. This translates into CASSQEGVAGRWQYF.

V usage is TRBV6-1 and J usage is TRBJ2-3; D unresolved. The CDR3 has 15 amino acids. V lost 2 bases and J 3 bases, leaving 12 bases between the germline ends. CDR1 MNHNS and CDR2 SASEGT come from the germline V gene. The CDR3 here is CASSEIGYGTDTQYF. Written as DNA, the CDR3 is TGTGCCAGCAGTGAAATCGGGTACGGAACAGATACGCAGTATTTT.

This clonotype occurred many times. The J gene is TRBJ2-7, the V gene TRBV28, with D possibly being TRBD2 (6 bases). Trimming pared 4 bases from V and 0 bases from J, leaving 22 bases between. This CDR3 spans 18 amino acids. Germline CDR1 reads MDHEN; CDR2 reads SYDVKM. The CDR3 region has the DNA TGTGCCAGCAGTTCCCTAGCGAATCTCGGATCCGGCTCCTACGAGCAGTACTTC. It codes for CASSSLANLGSGSYEQYF.

The chain joins TRBV12-5 to TRBJ2-1, with D tentatively TRBD2 (5 bases). The germline V and J ends were trimmed by 1 base and 5 bases, with 6 bases remaining between them. CDR1 is LGHNT, CDR2 FRNRAP, per germline. This CDR3 spans 13 amino acids. CDR3 protein: CASGLDGDNEQFF. DNA of the CDR3: TGTGCTAGTGGTTTGGACGGGGACAATGAGCAGTTCTTC.

This rearrangement joins TRBV27 to TRBJ1-1; no reliable D call. The V gene lost 6 bases and the J gene lost 4 bases, with 18 bases spanning the gap. The CDR3 has 15 residues. Per the germline V gene, CDR1 is MNHEY and CDR2 is SMNVEV (reference sequence). The CDR3 is CASSPQPGKTTEAFF. CDR3 DNA: TGTGCCAGCAGCCCTCAACCGGGGAAGACCACTGAAGCTTTCTTT.

This clonotype occurred a few times. J is TRBJ2-7 and V is TRBV18, with 10 bases lining up with TRBD2. Trimming removed 5 bases from V and 2 bases from J; junction bases left unmatched: 3. Germline V lookup: CDR1 KGHSH, CDR2 LQKENI. This CDR3 has 14 residues. The CDR3 nucleotides are TGTGCCAGCTCAAGGACTAGCGGACCCTACGAGCAGTACTTC. Protein: CASSRTSGPYEQYF.